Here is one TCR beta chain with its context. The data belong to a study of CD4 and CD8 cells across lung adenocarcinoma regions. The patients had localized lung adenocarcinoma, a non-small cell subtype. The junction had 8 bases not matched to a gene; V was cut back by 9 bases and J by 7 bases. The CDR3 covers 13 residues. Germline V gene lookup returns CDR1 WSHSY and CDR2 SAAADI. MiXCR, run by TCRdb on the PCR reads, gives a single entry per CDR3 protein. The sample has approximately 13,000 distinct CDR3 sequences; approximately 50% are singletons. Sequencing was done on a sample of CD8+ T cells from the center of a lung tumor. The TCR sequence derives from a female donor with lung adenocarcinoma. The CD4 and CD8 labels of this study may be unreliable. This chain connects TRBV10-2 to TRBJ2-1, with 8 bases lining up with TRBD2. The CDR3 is CASLGLGGNEQFF. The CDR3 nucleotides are TGCGCCAGTCTGGGACTAGGGGGGAATGAGCAGTTCTTC.